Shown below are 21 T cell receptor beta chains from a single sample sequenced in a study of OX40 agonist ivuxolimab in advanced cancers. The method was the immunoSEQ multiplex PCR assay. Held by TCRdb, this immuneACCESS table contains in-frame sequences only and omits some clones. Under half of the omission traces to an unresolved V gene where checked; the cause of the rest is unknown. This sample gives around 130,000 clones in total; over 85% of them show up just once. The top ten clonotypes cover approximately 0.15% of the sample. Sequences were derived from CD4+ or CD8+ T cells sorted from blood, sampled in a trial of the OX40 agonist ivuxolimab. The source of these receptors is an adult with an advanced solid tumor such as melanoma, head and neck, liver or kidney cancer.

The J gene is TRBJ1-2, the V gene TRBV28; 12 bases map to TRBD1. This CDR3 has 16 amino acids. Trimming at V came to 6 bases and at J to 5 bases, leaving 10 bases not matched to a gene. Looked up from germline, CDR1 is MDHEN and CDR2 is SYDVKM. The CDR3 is CASRGTGGPFQYGYTF. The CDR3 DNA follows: TGTGCCAGCAGGGGGACAGGGGGCCCCTTTCAATATGGCTACACCTTC.

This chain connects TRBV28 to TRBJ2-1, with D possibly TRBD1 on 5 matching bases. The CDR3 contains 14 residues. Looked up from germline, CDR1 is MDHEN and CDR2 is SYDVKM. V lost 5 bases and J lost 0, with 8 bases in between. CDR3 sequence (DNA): TGTGCCAGCAGTGCTAGGGGCTCCTACAATGAGCAGTTCTTC. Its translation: CASSARGSYNEQFF.

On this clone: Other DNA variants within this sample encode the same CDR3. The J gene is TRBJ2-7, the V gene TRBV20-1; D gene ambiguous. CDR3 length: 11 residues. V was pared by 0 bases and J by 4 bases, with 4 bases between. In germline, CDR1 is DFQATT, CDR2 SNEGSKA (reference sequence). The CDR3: CSAREGYEQYF. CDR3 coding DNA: TGCAGTGCTAGAGAAGGTTACGAGCAGTACTTC.

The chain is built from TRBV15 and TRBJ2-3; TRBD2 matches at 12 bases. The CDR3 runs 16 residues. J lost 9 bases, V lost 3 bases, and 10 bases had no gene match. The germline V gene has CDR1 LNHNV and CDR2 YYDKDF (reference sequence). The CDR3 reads CATSSGLAGSRRTQYF. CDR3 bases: TGTGCCACCAGCAGTGGACTAGCGGGGTCCAGGAGGACGCAGTATTTT.

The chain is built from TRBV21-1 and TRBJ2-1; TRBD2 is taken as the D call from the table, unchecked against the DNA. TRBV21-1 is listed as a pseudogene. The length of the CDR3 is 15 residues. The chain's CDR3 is CASSAGLAGYNEQFF. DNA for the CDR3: TGTGCCAGCAGCGCGGGACTAGCGGGGTACAATGAGCAGTTCTTC.

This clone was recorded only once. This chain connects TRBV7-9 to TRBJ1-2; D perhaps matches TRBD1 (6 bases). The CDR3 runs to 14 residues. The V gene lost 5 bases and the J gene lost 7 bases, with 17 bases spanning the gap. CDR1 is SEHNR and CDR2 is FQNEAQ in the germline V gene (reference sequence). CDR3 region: CASSPLPGAGGYTF. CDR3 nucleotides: TGTGCCAGCAGCCCGCTGCCGGGGGCAGGTGGCTACACCTTC.

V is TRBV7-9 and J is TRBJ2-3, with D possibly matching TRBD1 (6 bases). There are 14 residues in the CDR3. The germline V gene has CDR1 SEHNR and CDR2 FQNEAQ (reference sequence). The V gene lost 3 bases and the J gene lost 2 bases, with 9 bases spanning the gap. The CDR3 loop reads CASSFTGSTDTQYF. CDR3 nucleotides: TGTGCCAGCAGCTTTACAGGGTCCACAGATACGCAGTATTTT. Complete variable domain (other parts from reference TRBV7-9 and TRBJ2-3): DTGVSQNPRHKITKRGQNVTFRCDPISEHNRLYWYRQTLGQGPEFLTYFQNEAQLEKSRLLSDRFSAERPKGSFSTLEIQRTEQGDSAMYLCASSFTGSTDTQYFGPGTRLTVL.

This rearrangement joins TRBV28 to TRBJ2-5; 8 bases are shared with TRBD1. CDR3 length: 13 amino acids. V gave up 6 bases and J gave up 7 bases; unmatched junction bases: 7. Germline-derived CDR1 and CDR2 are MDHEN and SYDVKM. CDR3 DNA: TGTGCCAGCAGGACGCAGGGGGCAGGGACCCAGTACTTC. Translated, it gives CASRTQGAGTQYF.

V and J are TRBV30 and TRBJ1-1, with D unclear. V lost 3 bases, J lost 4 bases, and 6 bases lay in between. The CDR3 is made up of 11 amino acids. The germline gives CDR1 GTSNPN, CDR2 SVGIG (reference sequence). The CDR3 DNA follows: TGTGCCTGGAGGTTGACCACTGAAGCTTTCTTT. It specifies CAWRLTTEAFF.

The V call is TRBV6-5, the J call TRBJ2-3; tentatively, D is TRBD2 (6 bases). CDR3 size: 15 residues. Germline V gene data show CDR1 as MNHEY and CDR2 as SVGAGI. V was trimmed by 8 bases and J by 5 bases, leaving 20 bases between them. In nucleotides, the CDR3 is TGTGCCAGCGCTAGGAGGGCCGGGGTCCGAGATACGCAGTATTTT. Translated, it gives CASARRAGVRDTQYF.

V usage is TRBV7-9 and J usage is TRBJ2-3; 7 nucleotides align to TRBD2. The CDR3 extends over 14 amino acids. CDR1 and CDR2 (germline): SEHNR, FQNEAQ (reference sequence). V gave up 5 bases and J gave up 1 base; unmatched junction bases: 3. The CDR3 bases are TGTGCCAGCAGCCCTCGGGGGGGCACAGATACGCAGTATTTT. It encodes CASSPRGGTDTQYF.

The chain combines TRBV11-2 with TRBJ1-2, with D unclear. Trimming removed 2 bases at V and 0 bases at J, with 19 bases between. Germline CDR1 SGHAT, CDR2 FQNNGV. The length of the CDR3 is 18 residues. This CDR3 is CASSLLGGLGMANYGYTF. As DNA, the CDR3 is TGTGCCAGCAGCTTACTAGGAGGCCTTGGTATGGCTAACTATGGCTACACCTTC.

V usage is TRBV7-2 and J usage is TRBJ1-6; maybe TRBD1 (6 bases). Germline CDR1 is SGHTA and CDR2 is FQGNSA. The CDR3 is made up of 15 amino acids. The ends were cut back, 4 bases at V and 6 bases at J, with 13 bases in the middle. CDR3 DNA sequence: TGTGCCAGCAGCTCCCAGGGGACCGCTAATTCACCCCTCCACTTT. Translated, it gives CASSSQGTANSPLHF.

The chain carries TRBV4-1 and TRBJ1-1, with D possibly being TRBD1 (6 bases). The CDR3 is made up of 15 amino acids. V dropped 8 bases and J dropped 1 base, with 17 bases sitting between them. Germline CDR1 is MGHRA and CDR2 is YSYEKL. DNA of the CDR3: TGCGCCAGCTTGACCCCAGGGGTAGGGAACACTGAAGCTTTCTTT. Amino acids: CASLTPGVGNTEAFF.

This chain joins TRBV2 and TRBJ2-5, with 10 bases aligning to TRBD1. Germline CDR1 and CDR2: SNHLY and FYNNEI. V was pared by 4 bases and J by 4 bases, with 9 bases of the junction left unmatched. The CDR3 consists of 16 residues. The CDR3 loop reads CASSARQGALSETQYF. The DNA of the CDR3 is TGTGCCAGCAGTGCCCGACAGGGGGCGTTATCAGAGACCCAGTACTTC. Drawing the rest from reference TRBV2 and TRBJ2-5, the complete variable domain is EPEVTQTPSHQVTQMGQEVILRCVPISNHLYFYWYRQILGQKVEFLVSFYNNEISEKSEIFDDQFSVERPDGSNFTLKIRSTKLEDSAMYFCASSARQGALSETQYFGPGTRLLVL.

CDR3 region: CAWRKDANQPQHF. CDR3 in DNA: TGTGCCTGGAGGAAGGACGCAAATCAGCCCCAGCATTTT. This chain uses TRBV30 with TRBJ1-5; no definite D call. Germline V gives CDR1 GTSNPN, CDR2 SVGIG (reference sequence). V was cut by 3 bases and J by 4 bases, with 10 bases left in between. The CDR3 has 13 amino acids.

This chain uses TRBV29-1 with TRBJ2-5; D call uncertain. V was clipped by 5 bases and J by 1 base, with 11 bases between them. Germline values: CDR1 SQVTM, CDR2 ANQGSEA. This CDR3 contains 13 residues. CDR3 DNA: TGCAGCGTTAGTCCAGTCCTCCAAGAGACCCAGTACTTC. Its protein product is CSVSPVLQETQYF.

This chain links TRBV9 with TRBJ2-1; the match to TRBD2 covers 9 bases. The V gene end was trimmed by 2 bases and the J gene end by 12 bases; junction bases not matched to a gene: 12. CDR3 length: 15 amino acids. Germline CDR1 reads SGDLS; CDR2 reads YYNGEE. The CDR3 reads CASSVKAGGGLGQFF. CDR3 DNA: TGTGCCAGCAGCGTGAAAGCGGGAGGCGGGCTTGGGCAGTTCTTC.

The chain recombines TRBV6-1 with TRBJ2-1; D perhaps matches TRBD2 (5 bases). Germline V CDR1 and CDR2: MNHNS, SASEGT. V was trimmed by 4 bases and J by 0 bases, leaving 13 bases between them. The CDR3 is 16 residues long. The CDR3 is CASSGGQASSYNEQFF. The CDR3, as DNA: TGTGCCAGCAGTGGAGGGCAGGCCAGCTCCTACAATGAGCAGTTCTTC.

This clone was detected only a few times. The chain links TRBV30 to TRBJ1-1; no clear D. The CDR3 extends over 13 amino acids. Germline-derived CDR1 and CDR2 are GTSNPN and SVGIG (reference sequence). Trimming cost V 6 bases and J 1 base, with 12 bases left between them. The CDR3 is CACGKQRNTEAFF. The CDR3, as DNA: TGTGCCTGCGGTAAACAGAGGAACACTGAAGCTTTCTTT.

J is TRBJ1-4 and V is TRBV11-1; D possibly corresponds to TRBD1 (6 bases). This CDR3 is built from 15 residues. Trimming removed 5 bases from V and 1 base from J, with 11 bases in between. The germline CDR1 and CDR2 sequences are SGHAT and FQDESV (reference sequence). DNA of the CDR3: TGTGCCAGCAGCGTAGGGACAAGAACTAATGAAAAACTGTTTTTT. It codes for CASSVGTRTNEKLFF.